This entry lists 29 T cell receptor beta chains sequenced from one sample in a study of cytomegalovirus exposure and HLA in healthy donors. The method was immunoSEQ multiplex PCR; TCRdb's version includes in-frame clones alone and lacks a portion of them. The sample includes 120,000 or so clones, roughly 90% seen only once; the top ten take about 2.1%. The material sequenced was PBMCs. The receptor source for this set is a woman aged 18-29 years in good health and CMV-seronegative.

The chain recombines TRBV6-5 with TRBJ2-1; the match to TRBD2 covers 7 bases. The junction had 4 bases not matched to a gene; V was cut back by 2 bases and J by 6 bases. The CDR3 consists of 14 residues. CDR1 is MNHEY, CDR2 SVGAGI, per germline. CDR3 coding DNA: TGTGCCAGCAGTTACGTCGGGACTATCAATGAGCAGTTCTTC. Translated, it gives CASSYVGTINEQFF.

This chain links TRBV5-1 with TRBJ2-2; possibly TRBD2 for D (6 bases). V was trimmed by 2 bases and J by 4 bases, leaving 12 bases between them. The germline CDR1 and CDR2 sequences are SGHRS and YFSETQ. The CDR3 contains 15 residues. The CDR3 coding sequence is TGCGCCAGCAGCTTTAGTGTCGGGGGCACCGGGGAGCTGTTTTTT. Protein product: CASSFSVGGTGELFF.

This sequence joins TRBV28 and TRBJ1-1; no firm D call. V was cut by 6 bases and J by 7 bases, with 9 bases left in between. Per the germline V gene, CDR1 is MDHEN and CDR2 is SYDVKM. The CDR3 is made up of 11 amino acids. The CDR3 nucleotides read TGTGCCAGCAGCGACTGGGTTGAAGCTTTCTTT. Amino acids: CASSDWVEAFF.

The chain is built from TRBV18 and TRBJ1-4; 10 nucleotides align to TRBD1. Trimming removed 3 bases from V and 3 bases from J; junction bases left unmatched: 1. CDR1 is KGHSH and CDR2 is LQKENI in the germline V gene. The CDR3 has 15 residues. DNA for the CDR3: TGTGCCAGCTCACCGGACAGGGGGGCTAATGAAAAACTGTTTTTT. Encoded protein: CASSPDRGANEKLFF.

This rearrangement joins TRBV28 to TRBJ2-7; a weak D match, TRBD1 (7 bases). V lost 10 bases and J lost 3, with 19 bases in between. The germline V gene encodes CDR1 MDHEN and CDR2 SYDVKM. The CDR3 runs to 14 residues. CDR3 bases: TGTGCCACCTTATCAGGGGGGTCAAACTACGAGCAGTACTTC. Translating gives CATLSGGSNYEQYF.

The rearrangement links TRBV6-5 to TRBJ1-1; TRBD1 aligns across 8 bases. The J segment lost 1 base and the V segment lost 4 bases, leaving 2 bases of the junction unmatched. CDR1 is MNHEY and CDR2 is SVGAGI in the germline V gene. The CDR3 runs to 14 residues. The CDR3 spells CASSWGTGNTEAFF. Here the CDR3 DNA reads TGTGCCAGCAGTTGGGGGACAGGGAACACTGAAGCTTTCTTT.

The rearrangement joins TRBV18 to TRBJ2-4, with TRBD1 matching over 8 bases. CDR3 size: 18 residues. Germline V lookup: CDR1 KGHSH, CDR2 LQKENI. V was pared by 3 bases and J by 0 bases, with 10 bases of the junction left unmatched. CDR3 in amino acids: CASSPNPGQVLAKNIQYF. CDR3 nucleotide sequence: TGTGCCAGCTCACCGAATCCGGGACAGGTCTTAGCCAAAAACATTCAGTACTTC.

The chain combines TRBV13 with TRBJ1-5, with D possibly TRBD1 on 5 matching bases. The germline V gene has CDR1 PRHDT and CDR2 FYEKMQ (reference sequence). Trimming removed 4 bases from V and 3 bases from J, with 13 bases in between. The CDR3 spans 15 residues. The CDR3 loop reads CASSSTGESNQPQHF. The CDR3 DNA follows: TGTGCCAGCAGCTCCACAGGCGAATCCAATCAGCCCCAGCATTTT.

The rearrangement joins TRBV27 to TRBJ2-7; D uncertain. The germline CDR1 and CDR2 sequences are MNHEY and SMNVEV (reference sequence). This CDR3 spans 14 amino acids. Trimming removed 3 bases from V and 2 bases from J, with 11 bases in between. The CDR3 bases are TGTGCCAGCAGTTTGAATCCTGGGCCCTACGAGCAGTACTTC. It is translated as CASSLNPGPYEQYF.

CDR3 amino acids: CASSYSSAHYF. The CDR3 DNA sequence: TGTGCCAGCAGTTACTCTAGCGCCCACTACTTC. This chain joins TRBV28 and TRBJ2-7; weak D call: TRBD2 (6 bases). CDR1 MDHEN and CDR2 SYDVKM come from the germline V gene. The CDR3 spans 11 residues. The ends were cut back, 4 bases at V and 13 bases at J, with 14 bases in the middle.

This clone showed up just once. The DNA of the CDR3 is TGTGCCAGCAGTTTTTTGCGGGGGGGCTTGAATGAGCAGTTCTTC. It is translated as CASSFLRGGLNEQFF. V usage is TRBV28 and J usage is TRBJ2-1; 9 positions agree with TRBD2. The CDR3 sequence is 15 residues long. In germline, CDR1 is MDHEN, CDR2 SYDVKM. V shed 3 bases, J shed 7 bases, and the junction held 7 bases outside the gene matches. Full variable domain (missing parts from reference TRBV28 and TRBJ2-1): DVKVTQSSRYLVKRTGEKVFLECVQDMDHENMFWYRQDPGLGLRLIYFSYDVKMKEKGDIPEGYSVSREKKERFSLILESASTNQTSMYLCASSFLRGGLNEQFFGPGTRLTVL.

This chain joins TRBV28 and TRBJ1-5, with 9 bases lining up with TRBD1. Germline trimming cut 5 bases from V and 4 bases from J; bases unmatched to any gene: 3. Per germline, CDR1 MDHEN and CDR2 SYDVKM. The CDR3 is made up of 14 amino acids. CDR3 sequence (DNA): TGTGCCAGCAGTACACAGGGGGCGAATCAGCCCCAGCATTTT. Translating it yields CASSTQGANQPQHF.

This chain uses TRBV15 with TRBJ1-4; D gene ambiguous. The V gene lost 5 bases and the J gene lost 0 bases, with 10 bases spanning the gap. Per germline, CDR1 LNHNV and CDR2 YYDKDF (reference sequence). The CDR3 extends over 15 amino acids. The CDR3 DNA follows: TGTGCCACCAGCGCGGAGAGGGCAACTAATGAAAAACTGTTTTTT. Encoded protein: CATSAERATNEKLFF.

The DNA for the CDR3 is TGTGCCAGCAGTATCAGGGGAGCCAACGAGCAGTACTTC. This codes for CASSIRGANEQYF. The chain has TRBV27 and TRBJ2-7; D is possibly TRBD1 (6 bases). This CDR3 comprises 13 residues. V gave up 5 bases and J gave up 5 bases, with 13 bases separating them. Per germline, CDR1 MNHEY and CDR2 SMNVEV (reference sequence).

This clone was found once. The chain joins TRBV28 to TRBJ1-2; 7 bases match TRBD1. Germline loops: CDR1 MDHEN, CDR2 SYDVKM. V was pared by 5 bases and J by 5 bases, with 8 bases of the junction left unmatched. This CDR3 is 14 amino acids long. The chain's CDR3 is CASSPTDREYGYTF. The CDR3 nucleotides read TGTGCCAGCAGTCCCACCGACAGGGAATATGGCTACACCTTC.

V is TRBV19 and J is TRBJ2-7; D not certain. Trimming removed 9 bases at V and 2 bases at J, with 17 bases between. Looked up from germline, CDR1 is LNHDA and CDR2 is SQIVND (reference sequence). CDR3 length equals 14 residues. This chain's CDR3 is CARAQDTVTYEQYF. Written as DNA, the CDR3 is TGTGCCAGGGCCCAGGATACGGTTACCTACGAGCAGTACTTC.

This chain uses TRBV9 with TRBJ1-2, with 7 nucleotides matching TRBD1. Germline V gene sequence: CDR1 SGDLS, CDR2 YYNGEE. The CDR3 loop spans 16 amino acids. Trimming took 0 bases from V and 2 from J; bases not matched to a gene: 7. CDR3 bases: TGTGCCAGCAGCGTAGATTGGGACAGCACCAACTATGGCTACACCTTC. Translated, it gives CASSVDWDSTNYGYTF.

The CDR3, as DNA: TGTGCCAGCTCACCACGGAGGGGCGGAGATGAAAAACTGTTTTTT. This sequence encodes CASSPRRGGDEKLFF. The gene calls are TRBV18 and TRBJ1-4, with D perhaps matching TRBD1 (5 bases). From germline, CDR1 is KGHSH and CDR2 LQKENI. CDR3 size: 15 residues. The V end lost 1 base, the J end lost 6 bases, and 12 bases lay between the germline ends.

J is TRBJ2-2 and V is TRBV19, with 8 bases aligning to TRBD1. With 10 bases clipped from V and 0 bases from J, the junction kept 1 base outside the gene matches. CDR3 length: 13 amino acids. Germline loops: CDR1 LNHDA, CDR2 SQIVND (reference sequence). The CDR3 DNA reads TGTGCCACGACAGGGGCGAACACCGGGGAGCTGTTTTTT. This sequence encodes CATTGANTGELFF.

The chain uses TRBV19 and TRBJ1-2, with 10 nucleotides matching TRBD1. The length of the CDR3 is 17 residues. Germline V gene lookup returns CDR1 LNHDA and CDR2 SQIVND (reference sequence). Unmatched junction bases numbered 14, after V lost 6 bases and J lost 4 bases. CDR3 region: CASRLGTGAQGAYGYTF. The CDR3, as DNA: TGTGCCAGTAGATTAGGGACAGGGGCCCAGGGTGCCTATGGCTACACCTTC.

The CDR3 DNA sequence: TGTGCCAGCAGCCTTGGACAGTACGAGCAGTACTTC. This gives the protein CASSLGQYEQYF. The chain joins TRBV5-4 to TRBJ2-7, with a weak D call TRBD1 (6 bases). This CDR3 comprises 12 residues. V was cut by 4 bases and J by 4 bases, with 9 bases left in between. CDR1 SGHNT and CDR2 YYREEE come from the germline V gene (reference sequence). Full variable domain (outside the CDR3, taken from reference TRBV5-4 and TRBJ2-7): ETGVTQSPTHLIKTRGQQVTLRCSSQSGHNTVSWYQQALGQGPQFIFQYYREEENGRGNFPPRFSGLQFPNYSSELNVNALELDDSALYLCASSLGQYEQYFGPGTRLTVT.

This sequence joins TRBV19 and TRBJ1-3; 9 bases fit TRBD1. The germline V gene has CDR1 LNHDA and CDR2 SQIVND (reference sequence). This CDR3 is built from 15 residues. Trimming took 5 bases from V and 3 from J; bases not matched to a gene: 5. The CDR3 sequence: CASSRQGDYGNTIYF. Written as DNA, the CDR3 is TGTGCCAGTAGTCGACAGGGGGATTATGGAAACACCATATATTTT.

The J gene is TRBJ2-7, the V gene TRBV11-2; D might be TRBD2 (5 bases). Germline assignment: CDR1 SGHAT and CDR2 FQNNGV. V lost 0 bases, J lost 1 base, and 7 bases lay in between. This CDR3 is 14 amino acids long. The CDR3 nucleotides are TGTGCCAGCAGCTTAGAGGGAGTGTCCTACGAGCAGTACTTC. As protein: CASSLEGVSYEQYF.

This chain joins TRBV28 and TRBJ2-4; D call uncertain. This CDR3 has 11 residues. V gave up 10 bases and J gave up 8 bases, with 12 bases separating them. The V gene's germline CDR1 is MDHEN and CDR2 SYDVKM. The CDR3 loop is CATTELDIQYF. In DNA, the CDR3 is TGTGCCACCACAGAGTTAGACATTCAGTACTTC.

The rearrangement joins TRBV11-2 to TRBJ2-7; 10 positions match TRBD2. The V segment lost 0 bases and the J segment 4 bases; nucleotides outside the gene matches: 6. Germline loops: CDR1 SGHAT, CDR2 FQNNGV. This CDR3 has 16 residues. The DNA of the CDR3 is TGTGCCAGCAGCTTAGATCCTTCTAGCGGGGGTTACGAGCAGTACTTC. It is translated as CASSLDPSSGGYEQYF.

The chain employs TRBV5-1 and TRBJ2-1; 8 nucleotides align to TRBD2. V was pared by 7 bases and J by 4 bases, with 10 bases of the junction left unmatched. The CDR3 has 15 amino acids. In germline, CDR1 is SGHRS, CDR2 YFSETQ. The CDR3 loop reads CASSVDSGTYNEQFF. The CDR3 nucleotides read TGCGCCAGCTCAGTGGATAGCGGGACTTACAATGAGCAGTTCTTC.

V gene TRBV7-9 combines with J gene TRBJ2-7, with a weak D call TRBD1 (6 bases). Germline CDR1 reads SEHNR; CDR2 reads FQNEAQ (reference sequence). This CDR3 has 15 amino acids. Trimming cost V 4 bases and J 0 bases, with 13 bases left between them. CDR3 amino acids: CASSSFIRGSYEQYF. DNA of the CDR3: TGTGCCAGCAGCTCTTTTATCAGGGGCTCCTACGAGCAGTACTTC.

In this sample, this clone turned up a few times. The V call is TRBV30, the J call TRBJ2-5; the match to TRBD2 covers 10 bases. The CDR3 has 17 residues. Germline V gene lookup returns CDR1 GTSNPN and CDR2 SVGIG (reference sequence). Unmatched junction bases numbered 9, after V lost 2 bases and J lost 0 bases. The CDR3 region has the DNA TGTGCCTGGAGTTGGGGACTAGCGCCATCCAACCAAGAGACCCAGTACTTC. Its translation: CAWSWGLAPSNQETQYF.

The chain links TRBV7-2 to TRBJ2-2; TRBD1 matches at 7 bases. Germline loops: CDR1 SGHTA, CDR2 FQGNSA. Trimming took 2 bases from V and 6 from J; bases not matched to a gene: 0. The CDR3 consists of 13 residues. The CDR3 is CASSLTGAGELFF. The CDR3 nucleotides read TGTGCCAGCAGCTTAACAGGGGCCGGGGAGCTGTTTTTT.